Sequencing of this T cell receptor beta chain was carried out in a study of blood T cell repertoires in COVID-19. Among Cohort 3 donors, those recovered had two negative PCRs, clearance, or symptom resolution. The CDR3 is 14 residues long. Trimming removed 1 base at V and 6 bases at J, with 10 bases between. CDR1 SGHNT and CDR2 YENEEA come from the germline V gene. Profiled with immunoSEQ multiplex PCR; TCRdb holds only in-frame clones, not every one. The sample shows over 150,000 clones, approximately 84% of them seen only once. The sequence derives from a woman aged 50 to 60 who had recovered from COVID-19. This chain links TRBV11-3 with TRBJ2-1; tentative D call: TRBD1 (6 bases). Sequences were obtained from PBMCs or T cells enriched from blood (not recorded which). Here the CDR3 DNA reads TGTGCCAGCAGCTTAGTTGGACAGAGCAATGAGCAGTTCTTC. Translation gives CASSLVGQSNEQFF.